This T cell receptor (beta chain) was sequenced in a study of T cells in Graves' hyperthyroidism and ophthalmopathy. This clonotype has at least ten counts. Authors of the study amplified TCR beta CDR3 regions from RNA transcripts. The HTBI primer set was used in a first-round RT-PCR of the TCR CDR3. TCRdb called the multiplex PCR reads again in MiXCR, with one record for every CDR3 protein. Among fewer than 550,000 distinct CDR3 sequences, approximately 15% were seen once, and the ten largest hold around an eighth. Sequenced sample: blood. This TCR was recovered from a woman younger than 30 with Graves' hyperthyroidism.

This chain's CDR3 is CSARDGTSGGFQPDTQYF. The CDR3 DNA reads TGCAGTGCTAGAGATGGGACTAGCGGGGGTTTTCAACCAGATACGCAGTATTTT. The rearrangement joins TRBV20-1 to TRBJ2-3; 14 bases fit TRBD2. The J segment lost 4 bases and the V segment lost 0 bases, leaving 9 bases of the junction unmatched. Germline CDR1 reads DFQATT; CDR2 reads SNEGSKA (reference sequence). The CDR3 is 18 amino acids.